Below are 20 T cell receptor beta chains sequenced from a single sample in a study of cytomegalovirus exposure and HLA in healthy donors. PCR involved 60 Vbeta and 13 Jbeta primers. Profiling relied on immunoSEQ multiplex PCR, and the TCRdb table lists in-frame clones only, not all of them. The sample records over 150,000 clones, roughly 80% being singletons. Material: PBMCs. The receptor set was obtained from a male donor in good health and CMV-seronegative.

The V and J genes are TRBV7-6 and TRBJ2-7, with 9 nucleotides matching TRBD1. V trimming: 1 base; J trimming: 6 bases; junction bases outside the gene matches: 4. The CDR3 runs to 14 residues. Looked up from germline, CDR1 is SGHVS and CDR2 is FNYEAQ. CDR3 DNA sequence: TGTGCCAGCAGCTTAGGGGGACAGGGATCCGAGCAGTACTTC. Its protein is CASSLGGQGSEQYF.

The chain combines TRBV4-2 with TRBJ1-4; tentatively, D is TRBD1 (5 bases). CDR3 length: 17 amino acids. In germline, CDR1 is LGHNA, CDR2 YNFKEQ. Trimming left V 1 base short and J 3 bases short, with 15 bases between. The CDR3 region is CASSQGEGAAANEKLFF. In nucleotides, the CDR3 is TGTGCCAGCAGCCAAGGCGAAGGGGCGGCGGCTAATGAAAAACTGTTTTTT.

The V gene is TRBV7-2, the J gene TRBJ1-1; D is unresolved. Germline V gives CDR1 SGHTA, CDR2 FQGNSA. This CDR3 contains 11 residues. The ends were cut back, 2 bases at V and 4 bases at J, with 2 bases in the middle. The CDR3 sequence is CASSLRTEAFF. Here the CDR3 DNA reads TGTGCCAGCAGCTTACGCACTGAAGCTTTCTTT.

The chain carries TRBV9 and TRBJ1-2; 9 bases map to TRBD1. The V gene end was trimmed by 3 bases and the J gene end by 7 bases; junction bases not matched to a gene: 10. Germline V CDR1 and CDR2: SGDLS, YYNGEE. CDR3 length equals 15 residues. The CDR3 nucleotides are TGTGCCAGCAGCGGATACAGACAGGGGGGAGGTGGCTACACCTTC. Amino acids: CASSGYRQGGGGYTF.

The chain employs TRBV28 and TRBJ1-2; D call uncertain. V was trimmed by 1 base and J by 1 base, leaving 13 bases between them. Germline CDR1 MDHEN, CDR2 SYDVKM. CDR3 length: 16 residues. The CDR3 nucleotides are TGTGCCAGCAGTTTATTATATGGGCAAATTAACTATGGCTACACCTTC. Protein sequence: CASSLLYGQINYGYTF.

The chain is built from TRBV5-1 and TRBJ2-6; 8 bases align to TRBD2. CDR1 is SGHRS, CDR2 YFSETQ, per germline. The V gene end was trimmed by 0 bases and the J gene end by 3 bases; junction bases not matched to a gene: 8. CDR3 length equals 18 residues. The DNA of the CDR3 is TGCGCCAGCAGCTTGGATGGGACTAGTTTCTTTGGGGCCAACGTCCTGACTTTC. This codes for CASSLDGTSFFGANVLTF.

This chain uses TRBV6-5 with TRBJ2-7, with a tentative D call TRBD2 (5 bases). Looked up from germline, CDR1 is MNHEY and CDR2 is SVGAGI. This CDR3 contains 14 residues. Trimming left V 4 bases short and J 0 bases short, with 10 bases between. The CDR3 sequence: CASSLASSSYEQYF. DNA of the CDR3: TGTGCCAGCAGTTTAGCGTCGAGCTCCTACGAGCAGTACTTC.

The V call is TRBV7-2, the J call TRBJ2-1; TRBD2 agrees at 8 bases. The J segment lost 4 bases and the V segment lost 0 bases, leaving 2 bases of the junction unmatched. This CDR3 is built from 15 residues. Germline V gene data show CDR1 as SGHTA and CDR2 as FQGNSA. Here the CDR3 DNA reads TGTGCCAGCAGCTTAGCCACGGGGGGGTACAATGAGCAGTTCTTC. Protein product: CASSLATGGYNEQFF.

CDR3 sequence (DNA): TGTGCCAGCAGCATCCAGGGGATCCACGATACGCAGTATTTT. Amino acid sequence: CASSIQGIHDTQYF. V gene TRBV27 combines with J gene TRBJ2-3, with D perhaps TRBD1 (6 bases). The CDR3 covers 14 residues. CDR1 is MNHEY, CDR2 SMNVEV, per germline (reference sequence). V shed 6 bases and J shed 6 bases, with 16 bases lying between them.

This clone occurred a few times. V and J are TRBV10-3 and TRBJ1-1, with TRBD1 matching 12 bases. Per the germline V gene, CDR1 is ENHRY and CDR2 is SYGVKD. This CDR3 contains 15 residues. The ends lost 10 bases at V and 2 bases at J; junction bases unmatched: 8. The CDR3 is CASQRGTGGNTEAFF. The CDR3 region has the DNA TGTGCCAGCCAGAGGGGGACAGGGGGCAACACTGAAGCTTTCTTT.

The rearrangement links TRBV30 to TRBJ2-7; 9 bases map to TRBD1. The CDR3 is 15 amino acids. V shed 2 bases and J 7 bases; nucleotides not matched to a gene: 12. CDR1 is GTSNPN and CDR2 is SVGIG in the germline V gene (reference sequence). DNA for the CDR3: TGTGCCTGGAGTACGGGGGACAGGGTATCCGGAGAGCAGTACTTC. Amino acid sequence: CAWSTGDRVSGEQYF.

The chain carries TRBV6-6 and TRBJ2-3; a possible D gene is TRBD2 (5 bases). CDR3 size: 15 residues. Trimming pared 2 bases from V and 4 bases from J, leaving 13 bases between. Germline CDR1 reads MNHNY; CDR2 reads SVGAGI (reference sequence). CDR3 DNA: TGTGCCAGCAGTTACATCGGACTCGGGGCAGATACGCAGTATTTT. This translates into CASSYIGLGADTQYF.

The V and J genes are TRBV30 and TRBJ2-5, with D unresolved. Germline V CDR1 and CDR2: GTSNPN, SVGIG (reference sequence). V was cut by 1 base and J by 3 bases, with 18 bases left in between. CDR3 length equals 16 residues. CDR3 coding DNA: TGTGCCTGGAGTGGAGGAGCTGGGTTCGAAAAAGAGACCCAGTACTTC. Translation gives CAWSGGAGFEKETQYF.

The V and J genes are TRBV5-4 and TRBJ2-5; 7 bases line up with TRBD2. Germline V gene lookup returns CDR1 SGHNT and CDR2 YYREEE (reference sequence). The length of the CDR3 is 14 residues. With 4 bases clipped from V and 0 bases from J, the junction kept 3 bases outside the gene matches. CDR3 sequence (DNA): TGTGCCAGCAGCATAACTAGCGACCAAGAGACCCAGTACTTC. This codes for CASSITSDQETQYF.

This sequence joins TRBV4-3 and TRBJ2-7, with TRBD1 matching 7 bases. Germline CDR1 and CDR2: LGHNA and YSLEER. The CDR3 is 15 amino acids. J lost 4 bases, V lost 1 base, and 7 bases had no gene match. The CDR3 DNA is TGCGCCAGCAGCCAAGGACCGGAGACAGGGTACGAGCAGTACTTC. Protein: CASSQGPETGYEQYF.

This clone is a singleton in its sample. J is TRBJ2-7 and V is TRBV21-1; the D call in the table, TRBD2, was not verified against the DNA. TRBV21-1 is an annotated pseudogene. This CDR3 contains 16 residues. CDR3 residues: CASSKVPHKSSYEQYF. CDR3 DNA sequence: TGTGCCAGCAGCAAAGTCCCCCATAAGAGCTCCTACGAGCAGTACTTC.

This clone was seen once. V gene TRBV9 combines with J gene TRBJ1-3; 7 bases map to TRBD1. V lost 4 bases and J lost 0; bases outside the gene matches: 10. CDR3 size: 17 residues. The germline gives CDR1 SGDLS, CDR2 YYNGEE. The CDR3 nucleotides are TGTGCCAGCAGCCTCCTGGACAGGAATAGCTCTGGAAACACCATATATTTT. Residues: CASSLLDRNSSGNTIYF.

The V call is TRBV27, the J call TRBJ2-7; 8 nucleotides align to TRBD1. Germline V gives CDR1 MNHEY, CDR2 SMNVEV (reference sequence). This CDR3 is built from 15 residues. The junction had 17 bases not matched to a gene; V was cut back by 11 bases and J by 5 bases. CDR3 protein: CAGSKTKDRAHEQYF. The DNA for the CDR3 is TGTGCCGGATCAAAAACGAAGGACAGGGCCCACGAGCAGTACTTC.

The J gene is TRBJ1-2, the V gene TRBV15; perhaps TRBD1 as D (6 bases). V dropped 4 bases and J dropped 0 bases, with 6 bases sitting between them. There are 13 residues in the CDR3. Germline CDR1 and CDR2: LNHNV and YYDKDF (reference sequence). CDR3 sequence: CATSTGANYGYTF. The CDR3 region has the DNA TGTGCCACCAGCACAGGGGCTAACTATGGCTACACCTTC.

The chain is built from TRBV4-3 and TRBJ1-1; 8 bases are shared with TRBD1. This CDR3 region has 16 residues. CDR1 is LGHNA and CDR2 is YSLEER in the germline V gene. The ends lost 3 bases at V and 1 base at J; junction bases unmatched: 7. The CDR3 DNA reads TGCGCCAGCAGCCAGATGCAGGGGGCCCGGAACACTGAAGCTTTCTTT. This sequence encodes CASSQMQGARNTEAFF.